What follows are 6 T cell receptor beta chains derived from one specimen sequenced in a study of T cell repertoires in cytomegalovirus infection. No antigen has been assigned to these receptors. TCRdb recomputed calls from the reads with MiXCR, one row per CDR3 protein. Seen here are approximately 910,000 distinct CDR3 sequences, roughly 31% observed once, and the top ten hold around 15%. The specimen comprised cultured CD8+ T cells from PBMCs, sampled from culture after CMV antigen stimulation. Receptors originate from a human donor in good health (CMV status not recorded). Some clones in this sample may be carry-over from other donors' samples.

The count of this clonotype is one. The V gene is TRBV6-1, the J gene TRBJ2-7; no reliable D call. CDR1 is MNHNS and CDR2 is SASEGT in the germline V gene. The CDR3 spans 13 residues. CDR3 protein: CTSSFTGNYEQYV. CDR3 DNA sequence: TGTACCAGCAGTTTTACTGGGAACTACGAGCAGTACGTC.

The CDR3 region has the DNA TGCAGCGTTACGGGTCATACGGCGGGGGAGAACACAGATACGCAGTATTTT. Protein product: CSVTGHTAGENTDTQYF. V and J are TRBV29-1 and TRBJ2-3; the match to TRBD2 covers 7 bases. This CDR3 comprises 17 residues. J lost 2 bases, V lost 5 bases, and 16 bases had no gene match. Germline V gene sequence: CDR1 SQVTM, CDR2 ANQGSEA.

This clonotype has ten or more counts. The chain recombines TRBV7-6 with TRBJ2-5; TRBD1 matches 7 bases. Looked up from germline, CDR1 is SGHVS and CDR2 is FNYEAQ. CDR3 length: 14 amino acids. The ends lost 6 bases at V and 5 bases at J; junction bases unmatched: 9. CDR3 bases: TGTGCCAGCAGTTCACAGGGGAAGGGGGAGACCCAGTACTTC. Residues: CASSSQGKGETQYF.

This clonotype was seen only once. CDR3 DNA: TGCAGTGCTAGAACGGGGGGCGAGGAGACCCAGTACTTC. It yields the protein CSARTGGEETQYF. This chain links TRBV20-1 with TRBJ2-5; D might be TRBD2 (7 bases). The V gene lost 2 bases and the J gene lost 5 bases, with 12 bases spanning the gap. The length of the CDR3 is 13 residues. Per the germline V gene, CDR1 is DFQATT and CDR2 is SNEGSKA (reference sequence).

This clonotype was counted only a few times. The V and J genes are TRBV7-8 and TRBJ1-6; the D gene is possibly TRBD1 (6 bases). CDR1 and CDR2 (germline): SGHVS, FQNEAQ. The CDR3 has 15 residues. V was shortened by 5 bases and J by 10 bases, with 18 bases between the two germline ends. The CDR3 nucleotides are TGTGCCAGCAGCAACCCACAGGGTGGTCGATCACCCCTCCACTTT. Protein: CASSNPQGGRSPLHF.

This clonotype has ten or more counts. The chain recombines TRBV7-8 with TRBJ2-2; 12 bases match TRBD2. Germline CDR1 and CDR2: SGHVS and FQNEAQ. The CDR3 consists of 15 residues. The junction had 0 bases not matched to a gene; V was cut back by 4 bases and J by 3 bases. The chain's CDR3 is CASSWTSGDTGELFF. The CDR3 nucleotides read TGTGCCAGCAGCTGGACTAGCGGGGACACCGGGGAGCTGTTTTTT.